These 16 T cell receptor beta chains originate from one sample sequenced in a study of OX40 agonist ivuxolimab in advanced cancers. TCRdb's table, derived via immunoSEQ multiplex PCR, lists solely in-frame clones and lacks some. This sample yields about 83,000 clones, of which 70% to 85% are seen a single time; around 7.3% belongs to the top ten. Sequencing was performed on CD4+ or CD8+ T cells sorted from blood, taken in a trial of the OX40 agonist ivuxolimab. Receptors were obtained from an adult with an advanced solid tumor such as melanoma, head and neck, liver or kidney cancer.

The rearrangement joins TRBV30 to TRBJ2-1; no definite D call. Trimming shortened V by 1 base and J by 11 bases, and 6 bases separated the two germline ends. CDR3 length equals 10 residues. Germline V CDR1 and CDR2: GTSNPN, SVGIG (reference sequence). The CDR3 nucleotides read TGTGCCTGGAGTGATGTGAAGCAGTTCTTC. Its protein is CAWSDVKQFF.

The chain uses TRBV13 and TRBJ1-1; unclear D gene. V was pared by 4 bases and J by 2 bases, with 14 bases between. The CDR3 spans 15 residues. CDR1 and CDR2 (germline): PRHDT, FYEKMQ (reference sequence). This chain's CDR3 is CASSSTGRGNTEAFF. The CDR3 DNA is TGTGCCAGCAGCTCCACCGGGAGAGGCAACACTGAAGCTTTCTTT. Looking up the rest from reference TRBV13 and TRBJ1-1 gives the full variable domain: AAGVIQSPRHLIKEKRETATLKCYPIPRHDTVYWYQQGPGQDPQFLISFYEKMQSDKGSIPDRFSAQQFSDYHSELNMSSLELGDSALYFCASSSTGRGNTEAFFGQGTRLTVV.

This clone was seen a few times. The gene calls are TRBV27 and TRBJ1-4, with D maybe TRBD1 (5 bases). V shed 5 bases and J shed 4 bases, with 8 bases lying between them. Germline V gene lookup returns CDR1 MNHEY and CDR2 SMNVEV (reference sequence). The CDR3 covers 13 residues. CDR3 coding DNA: TGTGCCAGCAGTCTGACAGTTAATGAAAAACTGTTTTTT. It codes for CASSLTVNEKLFF. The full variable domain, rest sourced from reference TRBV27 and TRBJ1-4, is EAQVTQNPRYLITVTGKKLTVTCSQNMNHEYMSWYRQDPGLGLRQIYYSMNVEVTDKGDVPEGYKVSRKEKRNFPLILESPSPNQTSLYFCASSLTVNEKLFFGSGTQLSVL.

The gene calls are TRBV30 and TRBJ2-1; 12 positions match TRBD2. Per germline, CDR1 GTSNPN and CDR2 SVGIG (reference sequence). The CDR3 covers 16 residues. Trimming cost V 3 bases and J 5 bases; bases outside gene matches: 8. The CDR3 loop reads CAWRSTSGRTDNEQFF. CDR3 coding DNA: TGTGCCTGGAGGAGTACTAGCGGGAGGACCGACAATGAGCAGTTCTTC.

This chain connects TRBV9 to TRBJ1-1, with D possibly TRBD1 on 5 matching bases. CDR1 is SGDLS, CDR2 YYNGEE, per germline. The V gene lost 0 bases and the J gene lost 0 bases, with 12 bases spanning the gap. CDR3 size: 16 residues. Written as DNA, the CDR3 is TGTGCCAGCAGCGTAGATTCCGGGACCGTGAACACTGAAGCTTTCTTT. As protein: CASSVDSGTVNTEAFF.

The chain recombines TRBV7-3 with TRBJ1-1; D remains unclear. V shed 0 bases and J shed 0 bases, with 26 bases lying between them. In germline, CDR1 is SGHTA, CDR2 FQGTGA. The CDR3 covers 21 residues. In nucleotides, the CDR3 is TGTGCCAGCAGCTTAACCGCTGGAATTAATACGCACGGAACTATGAACACTGAAGCTTTCTTT. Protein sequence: CASSLTAGINTHGTMNTEAFF.

CDR3: CASSLGDGEQFF. The DNA for the CDR3 is TGCGCCAGCAGCTTGGGAGACGGTGAGCAGTTCTTC. The V call is TRBV5-1, the J call TRBJ2-1; D is uncertain. V dropped 0 bases and J dropped 9 bases, with 7 bases sitting between them. Germline V gene sequence: CDR1 SGHRS, CDR2 YFSETQ. The CDR3 runs to 12 residues.

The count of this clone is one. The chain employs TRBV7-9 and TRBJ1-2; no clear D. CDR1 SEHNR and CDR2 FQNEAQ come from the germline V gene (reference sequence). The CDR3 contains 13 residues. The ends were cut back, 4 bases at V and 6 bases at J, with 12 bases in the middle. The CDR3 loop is CASSSQAGDGYTF. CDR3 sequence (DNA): TGTGCCAGCAGCTCCCAGGCAGGAGATGGCTACACCTTC.

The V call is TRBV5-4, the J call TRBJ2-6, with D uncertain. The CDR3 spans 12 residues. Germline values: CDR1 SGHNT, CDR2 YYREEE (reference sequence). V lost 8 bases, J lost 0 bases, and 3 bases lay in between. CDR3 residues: CASLSGANVLTF. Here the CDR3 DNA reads TGTGCCAGTCTCTCTGGGGCCAACGTCCTGACTTTC.

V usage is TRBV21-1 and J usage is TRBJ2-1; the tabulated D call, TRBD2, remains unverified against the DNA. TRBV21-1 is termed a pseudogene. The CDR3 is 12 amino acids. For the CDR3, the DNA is TGTGCCAGCAGTCCTAAGGAGCCCCCGGAGTTCTTC. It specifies CASSPKEPPEFF.

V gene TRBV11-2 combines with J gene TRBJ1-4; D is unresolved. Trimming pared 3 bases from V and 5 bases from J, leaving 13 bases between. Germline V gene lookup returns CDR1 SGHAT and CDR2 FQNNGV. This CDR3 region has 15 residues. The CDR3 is CASSFQPTENEKLFF. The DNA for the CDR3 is TGTGCCAGCAGCTTTCAGCCGACTGAAAATGAAAAACTGTTTTTT.

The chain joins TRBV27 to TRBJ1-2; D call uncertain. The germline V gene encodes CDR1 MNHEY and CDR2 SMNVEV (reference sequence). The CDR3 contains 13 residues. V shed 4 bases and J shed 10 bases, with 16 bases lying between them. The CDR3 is CASSYTILGPYTF. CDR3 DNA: TGTGCCAGCAGTTATACTATACTGGGCCCCTACACCTTC.

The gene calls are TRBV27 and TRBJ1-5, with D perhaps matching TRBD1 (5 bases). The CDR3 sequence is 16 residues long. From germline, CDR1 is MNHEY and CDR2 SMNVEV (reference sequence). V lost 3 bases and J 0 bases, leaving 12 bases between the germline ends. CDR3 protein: CASSLRGGYSNQPQHF. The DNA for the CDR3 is TGTGCCAGCAGTTTGAGGGGCGGCTATAGCAATCAGCCCCAGCATTTT.

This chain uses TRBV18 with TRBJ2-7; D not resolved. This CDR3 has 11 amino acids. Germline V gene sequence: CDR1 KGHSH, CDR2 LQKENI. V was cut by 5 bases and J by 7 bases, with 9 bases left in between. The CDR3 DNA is TGTGCCAGCTCAGGGGTGGCTGAGCAGTACTTC. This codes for CASSGVAEQYF.

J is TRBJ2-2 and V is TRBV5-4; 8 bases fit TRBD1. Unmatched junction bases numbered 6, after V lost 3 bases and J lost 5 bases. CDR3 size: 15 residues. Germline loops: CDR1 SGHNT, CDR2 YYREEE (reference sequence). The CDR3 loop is CASSSWTGRTGELFF. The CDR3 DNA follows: TGTGCCAGCAGCTCCTGGACAGGGCGGACCGGGGAGCTGTTTTTT. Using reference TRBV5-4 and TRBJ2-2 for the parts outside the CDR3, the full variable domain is ETGVTQSPTHLIKTRGQQVTLRCSSQSGHNTVSWYQQALGQGPQFIFQYYREEENGRGNFPPRFSGLQFPNYSSELNVNALELDDSALYLCASSSWTGRTGELFFGEGSRLTVL.

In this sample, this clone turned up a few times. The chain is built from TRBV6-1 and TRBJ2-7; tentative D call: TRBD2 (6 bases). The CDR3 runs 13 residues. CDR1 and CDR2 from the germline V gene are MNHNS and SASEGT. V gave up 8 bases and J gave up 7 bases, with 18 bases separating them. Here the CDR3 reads CASVGGSLLEQYF. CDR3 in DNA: TGTGCCAGCGTCGGGGGATCTCTTCTGGAGCAGTACTTC.